The 18 T cell receptor beta chains presented below share a single source sample, sequenced in a study of OX40 agonist ivuxolimab in advanced cancers. The assay was immunoSEQ multiplex PCR, and TCRdb's table has in-frame clones only and misses some. The repertoire holds fewer than 100,000 clones, around nine tenths seen once, with approximately 6.2% in the top ten. Here the sequenced sample was CD4+ or CD8+ T cells sorted from blood, taken in a trial of the OX40 agonist ivuxolimab. Every receptor here comes from an adult with an advanced solid tumor such as melanoma, head and neck, liver or kidney cancer.

The rearrangement joins TRBV28 to TRBJ1-4; a weak D match, TRBD1 (6 bases). The CDR3 is 16 residues long. With 6 bases removed from V and 4 bases from J, the gap between germline ends came to 18 bases. From germline, CDR1 is MDHEN and CDR2 SYDVKM. CDR3 DNA: TGTGCCAGCAGCCCCGCGGGGGCAGGGTATAATGAAAAACTGTTTTTT. This codes for CASSPAGAGYNEKLFF.

This CDR3 is CASSPQRANTIYF. The CDR3 DNA reads TGTGCCAGCAGCCCCCAACGAGCAAACACCATATATTTT. This chain joins TRBV5-3 and TRBJ1-3; D remains ambiguous. TRBV5-3 is treated as an ORF (open reading frame) with a function not yet certain. Trimming cost V 8 bases and J 6 bases, with 15 bases left between them. CDR3 length: 13 residues.

The chain uses TRBV9 and TRBJ2-7; 9 positions match TRBD1. CDR1 is SGDLS, CDR2 YYNGEE, per germline. Trimming at V came to 2 bases and at J to 4 bases, leaving 13 bases not matched to a gene. This CDR3 is 17 amino acids long. CDR3 sequence (DNA): TGTGCCAGCAGCGTGGGTCTTCCCGGGACAGGGCGTTACGAGCAGTACTTC. It translates to CASSVGLPGTGRYEQYF.

The chain carries TRBV2 and TRBJ1-2; maybe TRBD1 (5 bases). The CDR3 covers 12 residues. V was clipped by 3 bases and J by 5 bases, with 7 bases between them. CDR1 and CDR2 from the germline V gene are SNHLY and FYNNEI. DNA of the CDR3: TGTGCCAGCAGTGAGGGGGGGTATGGCTACACCTTC. Amino acid sequence: CASSEGGYGYTF.

The chain links TRBV28 to TRBJ1-2; D is uncertain. This CDR3 has 11 residues. V was shortened by 2 bases and J by 8 bases, with 6 bases between the two germline ends. Germline CDR1 is MDHEN and CDR2 is SYDVKM. The CDR3 nucleotides read TGTGCCAGCAGTTTAAATTGGGGCTACACCTTC. Protein: CASSLNWGYTF.

The rearrangement uses TRBV2 and TRBJ1-2; weak D call: TRBD1 (5 bases). Looked up from germline, CDR1 is SNHLY and CDR2 is FYNNEI. This CDR3 spans 15 amino acids. With 1 base removed from V and 8 bases from J, the gap between germline ends came to 17 bases. The CDR3 DNA reads TGTGCCAGCAGTGAAGGGGGGGGTAGAGCGGGAGGCTACACCTTC. This sequence encodes CASSEGGGRAGGYTF.

The J gene is TRBJ2-7, the V gene TRBV2; TRBD1 is a possible D gene (6 bases). The CDR3 totals 15 residues. Germline lookup yields CDR1 SNHLY and CDR2 FYNNEI. V was shortened by 1 base and J by 7 bases, with 17 bases between the two germline ends. The CDR3 bases are TGTGCCAGCAGTGAAGAGGGACACCCTTCATCGGAGCAGTACTTC. This codes for CASSEEGHPSSEQYF.

J is TRBJ1-2 and V is TRBV30; D uncertain. Trimming stripped 1 base from V and 7 bases from J, with 10 bases between. CDR1 is GTSNPN and CDR2 is SVGIG in the germline V gene (reference sequence). The CDR3 spans 12 residues. CDR3 loop: CAWSEEGSGYTF. CDR3 in DNA: TGTGCCTGGAGTGAGGAAGGGTCTGGCTACACCTTC.

This chain connects TRBV30 to TRBJ1-5; D is possibly TRBD1 (5 bases). Germline V gene lookup returns CDR1 GTSNPN and CDR2 SVGIG (reference sequence). The CDR3 sequence is 13 residues long. The V and J ends lost 2 bases and 5 bases respectively, with 10 bases between them. For the CDR3, the DNA is TGTGCCTGGAGTTACGGACAAGATCAGCCCCAGCATTTT. Translated: CAWSYGQDQPQHF.

V gene TRBV12-5 combines with J gene TRBJ1-1; no reliable D call. CDR1 is LGHNT and CDR2 is FRNRAP in the germline V gene. Trimming cost V 5 bases and J 1 base, with 8 bases left between them. This CDR3 has 13 amino acids. The CDR3 region is CASGASGNTEAFF. In nucleotides, the CDR3 is TGTGCTAGTGGTGCGAGCGGGAACACTGAAGCTTTCTTT.

The DNA for the CDR3 is TGTGCCTGGAGTCCTTCGGACAGGAACACTGAAGCTTTCTTT. As protein: CAWSPSDRNTEAFF. The chain combines TRBV30 with TRBJ1-1, with a possible D match to TRBD1 (6 bases). V was clipped by 2 bases and J by 1 base, with 11 bases between them. The CDR3 spans 14 residues. Germline assignment: CDR1 GTSNPN and CDR2 SVGIG (reference sequence).

This clone was picked up one time. The chain combines TRBV6-1 with TRBJ2-7, with D unresolved. The CDR3 is 11 residues long. CDR1 MNHNS and CDR2 SASEGT come from the germline V gene. The germline V and J ends were trimmed by 5 bases and 11 bases, with 13 bases remaining between them. CDR3 DNA: TGTGCCAGCAGTTACGGAAACACGGAGTACTTC. It encodes CASSYGNTEYF.

The chain uses TRBV30 and TRBJ2-3; D is uncertain. Deletions cut 0 bases from V and 7 bases from J, with 8 bases between. The CDR3 contains 12 residues. Germline V gene data show CDR1 as GTSNPN and CDR2 as SVGIG (reference sequence). CDR3 loop: CAWSVKGNTQYF. CDR3 in DNA: TGTGCCTGGAGTGTAAAGGGAAATACGCAGTATTTT. The full variable domain, completed using reference TRBV30 and TRBJ2-3, is SQTIHQWPATLVQPVGSPLSLECTVEGTSNPNLYWYRQAAGRGLQLLFYSVGIGQISSEVPQNLSASRPQDRQFILSSKKLLLSDSGFYLCAWSVKGNTQYFGPGTRLTVL.

The V gene is TRBV6-6, the J gene TRBJ2-7; D perhaps matches TRBD1 (5 bases). This CDR3 spans 14 amino acids. Germline loops: CDR1 MNHNY, CDR2 SVGAGI (reference sequence). The V gene lost 6 bases and the J gene lost 4 bases, with 16 bases spanning the gap. The DNA for the CDR3 is TGTGCCAGCAGATTCCAGGACGGACAATACGAGCAGTACTTC. This translates into CASRFQDGQYEQYF.

V is TRBV7-9 and J is TRBJ2-5, with 11 nucleotides matching TRBD1. V shed 2 bases and J 5 bases; nucleotides not matched to a gene: 7. Germline CDR1 is SEHNR and CDR2 is FQNEAQ (reference sequence). The CDR3 consists of 16 residues. In DNA form, the CDR3 reads TGTGCCAGCAGCTTAAGGGGGACAGGGGGACAGGAGACCCAGTACTTC. Translation: CASSLRGTGGQETQYF. Using reference TRBV7-9 and TRBJ2-5 for the parts outside the CDR3, the full variable domain is DTGVSQNPRHKITKRGQNVTFRCDPISEHNRLYWYRQTLGQGPEFLTYFQNEAQLEKSRLLSDRFSAERPKGSFSTLEIQRTEQGDSAMYLCASSLRGTGGQETQYFGPGTRLLVL.

This sequence joins TRBV5-1 and TRBJ1-5; TRBD1 matches at 10 bases. The V gene's germline CDR1 is SGHRS and CDR2 YFSETQ. Unmatched junction bases numbered 8, after V lost 4 bases and J lost 7 bases. The CDR3 runs 15 residues. The CDR3 loop is CASSPGDRGNQPQHF. DNA for the CDR3: TGCGCCAGCAGCCCCGGGGACAGGGGAAACCAGCCCCAGCATTTT.

The chain joins TRBV5-4 to TRBJ1-1; TRBD1 is a possible D gene (5 bases). Trimming took off 3 bases at V and 1 base at J, with 16 bases between the two ends. CDR3 length equals 16 residues. CDR1 is SGHNT and CDR2 is YYREEE in the germline V gene (reference sequence). The CDR3 protein is CASSSHPQGANTEAFF. The CDR3 coding sequence is TGTGCCAGCAGCTCCCACCCGCAGGGCGCGAACACTGAAGCTTTCTTT.

V is TRBV2 and J is TRBJ2-7; maybe TRBD1 (6 bases). Looked up from germline, CDR1 is SNHLY and CDR2 is FYNNEI. V was clipped by 3 bases and J by 5 bases, with 11 bases between them. The CDR3 length is 13 residues. The CDR3 region has the DNA TGTGCCAGCAGTGACGGGTCAGGGGACGAGCAGTACTTC. As protein: CASSDGSGDEQYF.